This is a list of T cell receptor beta chains from one sample in a study of response to subunit inactivated influenza vaccine. MiXCR, run by TCRdb on the RT-PCR reads, gives a single entry per CDR3 protein. Of under 550,000 distinct CDR3 sequences in the sample, approximately 7.8% were seen once. This sample comprised PBMCs from blood, obtained around 2 years after vaccination. The receptors come from a man in his fifties or sixties who received an inactivated influenza vaccine. Each CDR3 is given with its conserved first and last residue. A D gene is named only where the DNA matches it firmly. The size entry is marked missing in some rows and otherwise reads once, few, many or a size class.

TRBJ2-3,many,TRBV5-1,TRBD2,TGCGCCAGCAGCCCCTTAGCGGGAGGGCCCTCTGTAGATACGCAGTATTTT,CASSPLAGGPSVDTQYF
TRBJ2-7,.,TRBV25-1,.,TGTGCCAGCAGTGGTACCGCCTACTACGAGCAGTACTTC,CASSGTAYYEQYF
TRBJ2-3,few,TRBV12-3/TRBV12-4,TRBD2,TGTGCCAGCAGTTTGGGAGCGGGAGGGGCCTATACGCAGTATTTT,CASSLGAGGAYTQYF
TRBJ2-1,many,TRBV4-3,.,TGCGCCAGCAGCCAAGTGGGGCTAACCTACAATGAGCAGTTCTTC,CASSQVGLTYNEQFF
TRBJ2-1,many,TRBV10-3,TRBD1,TGTGCCATCAGAGGGACAGAGAGTATCAATGAGCAGTTCTTC,CAIRGTESINEQFF
TRBJ1-2,.,TRBV29-1,.,TGCAGCGCCGCGTGGGCCCAGGGACTTGGCTACACCTTC,CSAAWAQGLGYTF
TRBJ1-2,many,TRBV5-1,TRBD1,TGCGCCAGCAGCTTGGAGGTTGCCGGGACAGGGGGAGGCTACACCTTC,CASSLEVAGTGGGYTF
TRBJ2-2,.,TRBV9,TRBD2,TGTGCCAGCAGCGTCGGCGGGAGGGGGACCGGGGAGCTGTTTTTT,CASSVGGRGTGELFF
TRBJ2-1,few,TRBV12-3/TRBV12-4,.,TGTGCCGGCAAGGGACCGAACAATGAGCAGTTCTTC,CAGKGPNNEQFF
TRBJ1-6,few,TRBV7-6,.,TGTGCCAGCAGCTTAGATTCAGGCAATTCACCCCTCCACTTT,CASSLDSGNSPLHF
TRBJ2-7,few,TRBV28,TRBD2,TGTGCCAGCAGTTTCGCTCGGGGGCGGGGGGCCTACGAGCAGTACTTC,CASSFARGRGAYEQYF
TRBJ1-2,many,TRBV5-1,.,TGCGCCAGCAGCTTGGAATTAGGACGGTCATACTATGGCTACACCTTC,CASSLELGRSYYGYTF
TRBJ2-7,.,TRBV6-1,.,TGTGCCAGCAGCCTCGGACACTTCTACGAGCAGTACTTC,CASSLGHFYEQYF
TRBJ2-3,many,TRBV5-1,TRBD1,TGCGCCAGCAGCCCAAGAATGACAGGGGTGTTTGCAGATACGCAGTATTTT,CASSPRMTGVFADTQYF
TRBJ1-4,.,TRBV7-6,TRBD1,TGTGCCAGCAGCGAAGGGGGACAGGGGTGGAAAAAACTGTTTTTT,CASSEGGQGWKKLFF
TRBJ2-7,.,TRBV4-1,TRBD1,TGCGCCAGCAGCCAAACAGGGGGTCTCTCCTACGAGCAGTACTTC,CASSQTGGLSYEQYF
TRBJ2-3,many,TRBV5-5,.,TGTGCCAGCAGCGAAACAATTTCAACAGATACGCAGTATTTT,CASSETISTDTQYF
TRBJ2-1,.,TRBV6-2/TRBV6-3,TRBD1,TGTGCCAGCAGTTACTCGCGGGACAGGGTCCCAAATGAGCAGTTCTTC,CASSYSRDRVPNEQFF
TRBJ2-5,.,TRBV12-3/TRBV12-4,.,TGTGCCAGCAGTTTAACTAGAAGATCAGAGACCCAGTACTTC,CASSLTRRSETQYF
TRBJ2-5,.,TRBV29-1,TRBD1,TGCAGCGTTGAGGGGACAGGAGGAGAGACCCAGTACTTC,CSVEGTGGETQYF
TRBJ1-1,many,TRBV5-1,.,TGCGCCAGCAGCTTGGTCAGACGGGGCACTGAAGCTTTCTTT,CASSLVRRGTEAFF
TRBJ2-3,.,TRBV2,.,TGTGCCAGCAGTGCAGCGACTCAGGGCACAGATACGCAGTATTTT,CASSAATQGTDTQYF
TRBJ1-1,many,TRBV29-1,.,TGCAGCGTTGAACCGTCTTTGAGGGCTGAAGCTTTCTTT,CSVEPSLRAEAFF
TRBJ2-3,.,TRBV12-3/TRBV12-4,.,TGTGCCAGCAGCCTCCGGGTAACCGGCGCAGATACGCAGTATTTT,CASSLRVTGADTQYF
TRBJ1-1,.,TRBV20-1,TRBD1,TGCAGTGCTACCCGACAGGGAACTGAAGCTTTCTTT,CSATRQGTEAFF
TRBJ1-5,.,TRBV16,.,TGTGCCAGCACCCTGGATTGGAATCAGCCCCAGCATTTT,CASTLDWNQPQHF
TRBJ2-3,many,TRBV7-6,TRBD2,TGTGCCAGCAGCTTACCCCGAAGGACTAGCGGGGGGAAAAACACAGATACGCAGTATTTT,CASSLPRRTSGGKNTDTQYF
TRBJ2-6,few,TRBV7-3,.,TGTGCCAGCAGCCCGGGACAAACCTCTGGGGCCAACGTCCTGACTTTC,CASSPGQTSGANVLTF
TRBJ1-1,.,TRBV12-3/TRBV12-4,.,TGTGCCAGCAGCAATCTGAACACTGAAGCTTTCTTT,CASSNLNTEAFF
TRBJ1-4,many,TRBV7-9,TRBD1,TGTGCCAGCAGCTTGCCGGGACAGGGGAGCGAAAAACTGTTTTTT,CASSLPGQGSEKLFF
TRBJ2-2,.,TRBV24-1,.,TGTGCCACCAGCCGGGCCCCGAACACCGGGGAGCTGTTTTTT,CATSRAPNTGELFF
TRBJ1-1,.,TRBV6-1,.,TGTGCCAGCATCCGGGAGGGATGGGAGACTGAAGCTTTCTTT,CASIREGWETEAFF
TRBJ2-3,few,TRBV4-1,.,TGCGCCATCTCACAAGGGGCAGATACGCAGTATTTT,CAISQGADTQYF
TRBJ1-6,many,TRBV6-1,.,TGTGCCAGCAGTGGATTGGGCCCCTCGAATTCACCCCTCCACTTT,CASSGLGPSNSPLHF
TRBJ2-7,.,TRBV5-6,.,TGTGCCAGCAGCCTCCCCGCCGGGACGAGCTCCTACGAGCAGTACTTC,CASSLPAGTSSYEQYF
TRBJ1-1,few,TRBV4-3,.,TGCGCCAGCAGCCAAGGGGGCGGGGGGGTGAACACTGAAGCTTTCTTT,CASSQGGGGVNTEAFF
TRBJ2-5,many,TRBV9,TRBD2,TGTGCCAGCAGCATTGGGACTAGCGGGAGGGCCATGGAGACCCAGTACTTC,CASSIGTSGRAMETQYF
TRBJ2-3,.,TRBV12-3/TRBV12-4,.,TGTGCCAGCAGTCCCCCATTAGATTCGAGAGATACGCAGTATTTT,CASSPPLDSRDTQYF
TRBJ1-1,once,TRBV9,.,TGTGCCAGCAGCCCTATTGACGGGGCCACTGAAGCTTTCTTT,CASSPIDGATEAFF
TRBJ2-1,many,TRBV2,.,TGTGCCAGCATGATCCGTTTGTCCTACAATGAGCAGTTCTTC,CASMIRLSYNEQFF
TRBJ2-2,many,TRBV11-3,TRBD2,TGTGCCAGCAGCCGAGGACTAGCGGGGGGACTCAACACCGGGGAGCTGTTTTTT,CASSRGLAGGLNTGELFF
TRBJ2-7,few,TRBV21-1,.,TGTGCCAGCAGCAAACCCGGCGGGAGCTCCTACGAGCAGTACTTC,CASSKPGGSSYEQYF
TRBJ2-3,.,TRBV9,.,TGTGCCACAAAGGCGGTTGTGTCGGGGGGCACAGATACGCAGTATTTT,CATKAVVSGGTDTQYF
TRBJ2-7,.,TRBV4-3,TRBD1,TGCGCCAGCAGCCAAGGGACAGGGGAATTTTACGAGCAGTACTTC,CASSQGTGEFYEQYF
TRBJ2-1,few,TRBV5-1,.,TGCGCCAGCAGCTTGGAAGCGGGTCGCTCTGGGGATGAGCAGTTCTTC,CASSLEAGRSGDEQFF
TRBJ2-1,many,TRBV7-2,.,TGTGCCAGCAGCGCGGGACGGAGTTACAATGAGCAGTTCTTC,CASSAGRSYNEQFF